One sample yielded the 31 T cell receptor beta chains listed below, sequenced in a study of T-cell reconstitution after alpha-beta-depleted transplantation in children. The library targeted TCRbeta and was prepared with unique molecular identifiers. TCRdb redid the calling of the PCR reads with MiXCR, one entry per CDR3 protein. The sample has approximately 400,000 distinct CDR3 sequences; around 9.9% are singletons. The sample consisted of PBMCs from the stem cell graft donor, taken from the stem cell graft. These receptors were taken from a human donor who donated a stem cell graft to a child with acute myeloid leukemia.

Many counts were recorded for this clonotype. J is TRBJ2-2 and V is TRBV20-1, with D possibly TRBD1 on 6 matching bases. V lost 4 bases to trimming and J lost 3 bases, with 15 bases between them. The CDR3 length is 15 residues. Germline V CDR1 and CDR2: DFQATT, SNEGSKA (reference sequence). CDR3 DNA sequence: TGCAGTGCTACCATACCGGGACAAGACACCGGGGAGCTGTTTTTT. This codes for CSATIPGQDTGELFF.

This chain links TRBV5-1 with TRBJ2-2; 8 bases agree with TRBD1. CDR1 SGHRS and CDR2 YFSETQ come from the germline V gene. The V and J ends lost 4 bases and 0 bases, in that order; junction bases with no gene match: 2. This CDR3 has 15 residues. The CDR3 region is CASSKGQANTGELFF. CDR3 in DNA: TGCGCCAGCAGCAAGGGACAGGCGAACACCGGGGAGCTGTTTTTT.

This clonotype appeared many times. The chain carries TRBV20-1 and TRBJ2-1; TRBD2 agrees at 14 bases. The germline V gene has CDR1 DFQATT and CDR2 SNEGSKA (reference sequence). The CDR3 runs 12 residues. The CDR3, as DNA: TGCACCGGGACTAGCGGGAGTAACGAGCAGTTCTTC. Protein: CTGTSGSNEQFF.

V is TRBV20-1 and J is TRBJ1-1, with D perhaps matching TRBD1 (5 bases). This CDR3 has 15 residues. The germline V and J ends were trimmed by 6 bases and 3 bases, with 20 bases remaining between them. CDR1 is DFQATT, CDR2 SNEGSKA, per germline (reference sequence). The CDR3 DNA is TGCAGTGCCCCCATAAGAGGGAGAGGGGACACTGAAGCTTTCTTT. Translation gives CSAPIRGRGDTEAFF.

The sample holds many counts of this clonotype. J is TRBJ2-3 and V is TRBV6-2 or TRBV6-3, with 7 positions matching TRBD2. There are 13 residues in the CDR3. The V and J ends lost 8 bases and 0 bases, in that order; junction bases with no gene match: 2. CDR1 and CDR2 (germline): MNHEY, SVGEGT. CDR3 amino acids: CASRTSSTDTQYF. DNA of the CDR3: TGTGCCAGCCGGACTAGTAGCACAGATACGCAGTATTTT.

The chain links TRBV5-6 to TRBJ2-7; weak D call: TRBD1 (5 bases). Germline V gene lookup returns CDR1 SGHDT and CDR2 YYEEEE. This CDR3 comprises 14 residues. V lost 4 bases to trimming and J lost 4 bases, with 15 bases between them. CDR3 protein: CASSHRPTAYEQYV. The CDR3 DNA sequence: TGTGCCAGCAGCCACAGGCCGACAGCATACGAGCAGTACGTC.

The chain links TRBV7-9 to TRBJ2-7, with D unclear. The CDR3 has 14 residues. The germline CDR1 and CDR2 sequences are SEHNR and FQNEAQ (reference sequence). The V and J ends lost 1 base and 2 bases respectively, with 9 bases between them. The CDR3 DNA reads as TGTGCCAGCAGCTTAGGGTTTGGTCCCTACGAGCAGTACGTC. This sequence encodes CASSLGFGPYEQYV.

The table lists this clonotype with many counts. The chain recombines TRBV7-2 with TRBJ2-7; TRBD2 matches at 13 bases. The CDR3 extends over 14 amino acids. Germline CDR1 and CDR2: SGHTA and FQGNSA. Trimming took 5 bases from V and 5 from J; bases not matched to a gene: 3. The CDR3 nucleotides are TGTGCCAGCAGCCCGACTAGCGGGAGGAACGAGCAGTACTTC. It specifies CASSPTSGRNEQYF.

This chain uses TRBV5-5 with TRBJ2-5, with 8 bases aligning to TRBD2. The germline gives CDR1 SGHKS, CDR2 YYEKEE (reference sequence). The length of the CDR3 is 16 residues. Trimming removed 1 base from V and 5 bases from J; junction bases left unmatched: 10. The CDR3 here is CASSLYTGRAPETQYF. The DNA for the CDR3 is TGTGCCAGCAGCTTGTACACCGGGAGGGCCCCGGAGACCCAGTACTTC.

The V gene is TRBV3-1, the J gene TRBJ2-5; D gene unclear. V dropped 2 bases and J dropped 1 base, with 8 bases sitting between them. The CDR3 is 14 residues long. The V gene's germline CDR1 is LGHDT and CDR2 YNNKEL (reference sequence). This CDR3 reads CASSQSAAQETQYF. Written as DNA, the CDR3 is TGTGCCAGCAGCCAATCGGCCGCCCAAGAGACCCAGTACTTC.

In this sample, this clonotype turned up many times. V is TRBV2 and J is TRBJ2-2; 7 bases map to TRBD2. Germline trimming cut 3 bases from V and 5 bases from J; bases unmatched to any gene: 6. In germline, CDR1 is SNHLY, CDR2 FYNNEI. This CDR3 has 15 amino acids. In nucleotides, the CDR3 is TGTGCCAGCAGTGACCGGCTAGCGGATACCGGGGAGCTGTTTTTT. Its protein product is CASSDRLADTGELFF.

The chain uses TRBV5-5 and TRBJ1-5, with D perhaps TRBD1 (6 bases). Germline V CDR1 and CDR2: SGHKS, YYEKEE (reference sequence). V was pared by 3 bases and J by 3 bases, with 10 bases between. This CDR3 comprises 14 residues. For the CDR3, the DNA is TGTGCCAGCAGCTGGGGGGCGGACAATCAGCCCCAGCATTTT. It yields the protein CASSWGADNQPQHF.

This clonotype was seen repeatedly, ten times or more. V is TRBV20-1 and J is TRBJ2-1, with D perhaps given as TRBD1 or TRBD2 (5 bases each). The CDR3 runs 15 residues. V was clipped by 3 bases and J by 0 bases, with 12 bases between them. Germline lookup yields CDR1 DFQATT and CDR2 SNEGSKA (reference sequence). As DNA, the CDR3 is TGCAGTGCTAGGCGCGGTGGGGGCTCCTACAATGAGCAGTTCTTC. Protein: CSARRGGGSYNEQFF.

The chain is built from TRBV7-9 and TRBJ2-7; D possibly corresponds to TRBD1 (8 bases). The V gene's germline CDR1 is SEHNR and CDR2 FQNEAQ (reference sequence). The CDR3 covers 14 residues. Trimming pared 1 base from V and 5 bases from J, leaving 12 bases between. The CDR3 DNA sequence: TGTGCCAGCAGCTTAGGGACAGGGAGGGACGAGCAGTACGTC. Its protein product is CASSLGTGRDEQYV.

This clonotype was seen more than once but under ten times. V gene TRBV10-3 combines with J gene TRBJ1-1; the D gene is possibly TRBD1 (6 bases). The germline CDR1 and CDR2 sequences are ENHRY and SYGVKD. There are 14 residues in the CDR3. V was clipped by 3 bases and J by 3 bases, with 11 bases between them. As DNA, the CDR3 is TGTGCCATCAGTGATCGGGGGCAGTACACTGAAGCTTTCTTT. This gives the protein CAISDRGQYTEAFF.

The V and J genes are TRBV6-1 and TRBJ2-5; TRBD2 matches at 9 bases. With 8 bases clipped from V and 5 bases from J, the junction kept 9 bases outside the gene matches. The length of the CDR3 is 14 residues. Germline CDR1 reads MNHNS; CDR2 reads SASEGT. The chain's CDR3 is CASRRGGRVETQYF. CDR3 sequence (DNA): TGTGCCAGCCGGCGGGGGGGCCGGGTCGAGACCCAGTACTTC.

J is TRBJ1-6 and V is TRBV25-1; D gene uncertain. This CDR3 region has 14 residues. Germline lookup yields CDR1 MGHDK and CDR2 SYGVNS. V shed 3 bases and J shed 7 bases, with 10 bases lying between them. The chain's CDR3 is CASSDNGSNSPLHF. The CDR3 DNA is TGTGCCAGCAGTGATAACGGCAGCAATTCACCCCTCCACTTT.

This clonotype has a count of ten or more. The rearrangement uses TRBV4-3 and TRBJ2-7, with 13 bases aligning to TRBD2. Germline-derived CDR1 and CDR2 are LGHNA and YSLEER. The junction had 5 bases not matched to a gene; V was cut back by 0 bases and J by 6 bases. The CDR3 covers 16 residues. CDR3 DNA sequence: TGCGCCAGCAGCCAAGATCGTGGACTAGCGGGAGTCGAGCAGTACTTC. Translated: CASSQDRGLAGVEQYF.

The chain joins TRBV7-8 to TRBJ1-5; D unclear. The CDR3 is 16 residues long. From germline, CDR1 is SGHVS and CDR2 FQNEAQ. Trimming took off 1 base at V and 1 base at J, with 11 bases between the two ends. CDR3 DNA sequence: TGTGCCAGCAGCTTAGAGGTACGCTGGAGCAATCAGCCCCAGCATTTT. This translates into CASSLEVRWSNQPQHF.

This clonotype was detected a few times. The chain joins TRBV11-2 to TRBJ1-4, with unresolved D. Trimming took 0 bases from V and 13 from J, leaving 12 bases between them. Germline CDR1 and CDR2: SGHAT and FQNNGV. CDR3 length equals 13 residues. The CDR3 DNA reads TGTGCCAGCAGCTTAGATAGGACGGAGAGACTGTTTTTT. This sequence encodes CASSLDRTERLFF. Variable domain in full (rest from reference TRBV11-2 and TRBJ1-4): EAGVAQSPRYKIIEKRQSVAFWCNPISGHATLYWYQQILGQGPKLLIQFQNNGVVDDSQLPKDRFSAERLKGVDSTLKIQPAKLEDSAVYLCASSLDRTERLFFGSGTQLSVL.

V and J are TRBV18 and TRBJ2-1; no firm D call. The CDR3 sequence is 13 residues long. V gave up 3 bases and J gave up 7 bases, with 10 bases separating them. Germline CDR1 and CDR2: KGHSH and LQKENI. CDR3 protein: CASSPPIRNEQFF. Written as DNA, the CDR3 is TGTGCCAGCTCACCCCCGATAAGGAATGAGCAGTTCTTC.

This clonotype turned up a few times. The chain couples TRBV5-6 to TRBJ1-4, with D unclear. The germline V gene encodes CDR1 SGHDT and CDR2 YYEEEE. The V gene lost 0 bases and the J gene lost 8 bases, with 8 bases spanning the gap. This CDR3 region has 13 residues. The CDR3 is CASSLAVDEKLFF. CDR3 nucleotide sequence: TGTGCCAGCAGCTTGGCGGTGGACGAAAAACTGTTTTTT.

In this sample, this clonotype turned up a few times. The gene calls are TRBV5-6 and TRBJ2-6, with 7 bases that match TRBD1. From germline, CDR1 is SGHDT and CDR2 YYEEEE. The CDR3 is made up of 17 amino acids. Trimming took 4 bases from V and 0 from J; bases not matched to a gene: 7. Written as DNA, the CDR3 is TGTGCCAGCAGCCGCGACAGGGCGAGCTCTGGGGCCAACGTCCTGACTTTC. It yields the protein CASSRDRASSGANVLTF.

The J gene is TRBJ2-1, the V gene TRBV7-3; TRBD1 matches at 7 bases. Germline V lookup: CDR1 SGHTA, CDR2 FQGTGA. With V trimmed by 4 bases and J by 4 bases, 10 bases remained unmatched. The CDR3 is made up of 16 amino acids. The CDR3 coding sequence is TGTGCCAGCAGCTCGACGACAGGGTCCGGATACAATGAGCAGTTCTTC. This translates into CASSSTTGSGYNEQFF.

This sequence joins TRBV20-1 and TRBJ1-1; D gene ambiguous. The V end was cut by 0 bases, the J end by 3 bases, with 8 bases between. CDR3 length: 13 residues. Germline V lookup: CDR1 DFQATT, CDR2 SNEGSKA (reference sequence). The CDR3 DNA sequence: TGCAGTGCTAGAGAACTACCGGACACTGAAGCTTTCTTT. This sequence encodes CSARELPDTEAFF.

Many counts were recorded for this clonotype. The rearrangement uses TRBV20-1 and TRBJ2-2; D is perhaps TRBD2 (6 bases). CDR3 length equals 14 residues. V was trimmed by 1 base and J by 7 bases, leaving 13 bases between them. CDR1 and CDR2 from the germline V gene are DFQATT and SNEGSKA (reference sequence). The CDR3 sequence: CSARAAGFGGELFF. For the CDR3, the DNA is TGCAGTGCTAGAGCGGCGGGATTCGGCGGGGAGCTGTTTTTT.

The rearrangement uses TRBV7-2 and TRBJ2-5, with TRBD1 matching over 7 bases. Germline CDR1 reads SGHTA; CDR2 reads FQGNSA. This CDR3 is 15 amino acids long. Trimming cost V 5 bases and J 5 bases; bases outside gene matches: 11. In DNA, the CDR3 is TGTGCCAGCAGCCAGGAGAGGGGGCGCTGGGAGACCCAGTACTTC. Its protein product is CASSQERGRWETQYF.

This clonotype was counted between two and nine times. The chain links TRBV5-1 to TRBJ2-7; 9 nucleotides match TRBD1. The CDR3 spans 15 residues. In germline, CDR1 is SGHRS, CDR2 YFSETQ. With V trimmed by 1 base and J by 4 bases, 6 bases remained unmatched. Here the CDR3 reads CASSLSTGGGYEQYV. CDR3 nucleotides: TGCGCCAGCAGCTTGTCGACAGGGGGGGGGTACGAGCAGTACGTC.

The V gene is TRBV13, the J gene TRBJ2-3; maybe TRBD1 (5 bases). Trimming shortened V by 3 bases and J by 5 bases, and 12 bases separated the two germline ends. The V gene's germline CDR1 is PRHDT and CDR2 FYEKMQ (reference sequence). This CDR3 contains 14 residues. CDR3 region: CASSFSAGLDTQYF. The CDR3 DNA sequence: TGTGCCAGCAGCTTTAGTGCAGGGCTAGATACGCAGTATTTT.

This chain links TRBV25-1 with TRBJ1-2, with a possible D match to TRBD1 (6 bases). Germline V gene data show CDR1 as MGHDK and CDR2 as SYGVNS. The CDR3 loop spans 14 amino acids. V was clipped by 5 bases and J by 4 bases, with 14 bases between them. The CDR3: CASSPADSLYGYTF. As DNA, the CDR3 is TGTGCCAGCAGTCCAGCGGACAGTCTCTATGGCTACACCTTC.

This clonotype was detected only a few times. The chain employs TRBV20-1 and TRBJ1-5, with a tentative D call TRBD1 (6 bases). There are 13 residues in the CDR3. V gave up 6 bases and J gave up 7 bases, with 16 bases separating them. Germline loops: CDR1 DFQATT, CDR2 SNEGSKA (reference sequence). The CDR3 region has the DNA TGCAGTGCCCAGGGGTTAGTCGGGCAGCCCCAGCATTTT. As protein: CSAQGLVGQPQHF.